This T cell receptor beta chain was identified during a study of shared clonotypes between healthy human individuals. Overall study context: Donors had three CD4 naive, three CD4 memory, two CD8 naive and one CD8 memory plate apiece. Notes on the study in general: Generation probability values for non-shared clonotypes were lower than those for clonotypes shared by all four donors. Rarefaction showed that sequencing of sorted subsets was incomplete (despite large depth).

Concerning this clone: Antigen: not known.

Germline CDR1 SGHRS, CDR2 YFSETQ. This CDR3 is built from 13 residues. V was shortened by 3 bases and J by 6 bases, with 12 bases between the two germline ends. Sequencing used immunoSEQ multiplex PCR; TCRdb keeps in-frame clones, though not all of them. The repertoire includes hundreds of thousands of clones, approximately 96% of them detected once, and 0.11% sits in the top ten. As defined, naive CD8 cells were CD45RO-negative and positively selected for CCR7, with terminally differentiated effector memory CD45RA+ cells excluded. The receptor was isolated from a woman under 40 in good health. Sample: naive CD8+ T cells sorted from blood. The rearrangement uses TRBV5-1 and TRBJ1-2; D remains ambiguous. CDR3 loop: CASSSWSGDGYTF. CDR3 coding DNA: TGCGCCAGCAGCTCGTGGTCGGGTGATGGCTACACCTTC.